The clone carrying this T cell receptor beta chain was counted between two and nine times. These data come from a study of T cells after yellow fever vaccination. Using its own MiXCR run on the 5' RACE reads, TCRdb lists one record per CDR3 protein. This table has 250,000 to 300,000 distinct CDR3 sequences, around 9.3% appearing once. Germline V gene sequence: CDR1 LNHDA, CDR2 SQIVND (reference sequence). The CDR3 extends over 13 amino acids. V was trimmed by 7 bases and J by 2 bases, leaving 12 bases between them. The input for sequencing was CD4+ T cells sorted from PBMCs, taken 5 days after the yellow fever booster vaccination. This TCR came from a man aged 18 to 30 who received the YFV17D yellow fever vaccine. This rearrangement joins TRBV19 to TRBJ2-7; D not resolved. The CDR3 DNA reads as TGTGCCAGTACCCGGAGATTGACCTACGAGCAGTACGTC. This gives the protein CASTRRLTYEQYV.